This T cell receptor (beta chain) comes out of a study of blood T cell repertoires in COVID-19. V lost 2 bases and J lost 0, with 17 bases in between. CDR3 length: 17 amino acids. Germline V lookup: CDR1 SGHVS, CDR2 FNYEAQ. The assay was immunoSEQ multiplex PCR, and TCRdb's table has in-frame clones only and misses some. The sample consists of 450,000 to 500,000 clones, around 85% of them appearing once. This clone has a handful of counts. This rearrangement joins TRBV7-6 to TRBJ2-7; D not certain. The specimen was peripheral blood. The clonotype was recovered from a human donor in a cohort sampled during active COVID-19. The DNA of the CDR3 is TGTGCCAGCAGCTTACAAGTGGGTGGCGGTTACTCCTACGAGCAGTACTTC. Its protein product is CASSLQVGGGYSYEQYF.